This T cell receptor (beta chain) was sequenced for a study of cytotoxic CD8 clonotypes in ibrutinib-treated CLL. Germline V gene sequence: CDR1 SGHRS, CDR2 YFSETQ. The CDR3 spans 15 residues. The ends were cut back, 0 bases at V and 5 bases at J, with 12 bases in the middle. The sample holds one count of this clone. About 2 micrograms of genomic DNA came from cryopreserved PBMCs for TCR beta libraries. Investigators sought sequencing depths of between 1 in 200,000 and 1 in 1 million T cells. Produced via immunoSEQ multiplex PCR; TCRdb's table is partial and in-frame only. Of about 300,000 clones in the sample, 60% to 80% are singletons; the top ten hold 5.6%.

The chain employs TRBV5-1 and TRBJ2-1; possible D gene TRBD2, 5 bases. The source is a human donor with chronic lymphocytic leukemia. Here the sequenced sample was PBMCs, taken at disease progression, from a patient treated with ibrutinib. The CDR3 DNA follows: TGCGCCAGCAGCTTGGTAGGTAGCGCGAACAATGAGCAGTTCTTC. This codes for CASSLVGSANNEQFF.